One sample yielded the 27 T cell receptor beta chains listed below, sequenced in a study of beta chain features in type 1 diabetes. Every bit of the isolated RNA underwent reverse transcription, so sequencing read expressed TCRB transcripts. Sequencing used immunoSEQ multiplex PCR; TCRdb keeps in-frame clones, though not all of them. The sample comprises about 230,000 clones, over 9.5% of which are singletons, and approximately 0.035% rests with the top ten. Sequenced: naive CD4+ T cells from blood. The receptors were sampled from a woman aged 18-30 years in good health.

This clone was picked up a small number of times. The chain is built from TRBV29-1 and TRBJ2-7; 11 positions agree with TRBD1. Germline values: CDR1 SQVTM, CDR2 ANQGSEA. The CDR3 runs 16 residues. V lost 6 bases and J lost 5; bases outside the gene matches: 15. CDR3 DNA: TGCAGCGTCTACGGACAGGGGGCGTTGGCCTCTGACGAGCAGTACTTC. Its protein is CSVYGQGALASDEQYF.

The V and J genes are TRBV29-1 and TRBJ1-1; a weak D match, TRBD1 (5 bases). The germline V gene has CDR1 SQVTM and CDR2 ANQGSEA. The CDR3 sequence is 12 residues long. V shed 5 bases and J shed 3 bases, with 10 bases lying between them. DNA for the CDR3: TGCAGCGTTAAGACAGAATACACTGAAGCTTTCTTT. Protein: CSVKTEYTEAFF.

The chain couples TRBV6-4 to TRBJ2-2, with a tentative D call TRBD1 (5 bases). The V gene's germline CDR1 is MRHNA and CDR2 SNTAGT. Trimming stripped 4 bases from V and 2 bases from J, with 8 bases between. This CDR3 region has 14 residues. The CDR3 reads CASSVQGNTGELFF. The CDR3 coding sequence is TGTGCCAGCAGTGTGCAGGGCAACACCGGGGAGCTGTTTTTT.

The gene calls are TRBV7-8 and TRBJ1-5; D is undetermined. Germline V gene sequence: CDR1 SGHVS, CDR2 FQNEAQ. With 0 bases removed from V and 4 bases from J, the gap between germline ends came to 7 bases. The length of the CDR3 is 14 residues. The CDR3 reads CASSLAGSNQPQHF. The CDR3, as DNA: TGTGCCAGCAGCTTAGCCGGGAGTAATCAGCCCCAGCATTTT.

This clone was found a few times. J is TRBJ2-7 and V is TRBV7-8; D is unresolved. The CDR3 length is 15 residues. Germline-derived CDR1 and CDR2 are SGHVS and FQNEAQ. Trimming took off 3 bases at V and 0 bases at J, with 12 bases between the two ends. CDR3 bases: TGTGCCAGCAGCTTCAGCAGGAAGAGCTCCTACGAGCAGTACTTC. Its protein is CASSFSRKSSYEQYF.

The J gene is TRBJ2-1, the V gene TRBV7-9; TRBD2 aligns across 8 bases. CDR3 size: 13 residues. From germline, CDR1 is SEHNR and CDR2 FQNEAQ (reference sequence). With 4 bases clipped from V and 14 bases from J, the junction kept 10 bases outside the gene matches. The CDR3 region is CASSSGGAWFEFF. For the CDR3, the DNA is TGTGCCAGCAGCTCCGGGGGGGCTTGGTTTGAGTTCTTC.

This clone was seen at least ten times. V and J are TRBV4-1 and TRBJ1-2; TRBD1 matches at 7 bases. CDR1 and CDR2 (germline): MGHRA, YSYEKL. V shed 1 base, J shed 3 bases, and the junction held 2 bases outside the gene matches. CDR3 length equals 14 residues. The CDR3, as DNA: TGCGCCAGCAGCCAAGCAGGGACAGACTATGGCTACACCTTC. Its protein product is CASSQAGTDYGYTF.

The V and J genes are TRBV30 and TRBJ1-5; a possible D gene is TRBD1 (5 bases). Germline V gene lookup returns CDR1 GTSNPN and CDR2 SVGIG (reference sequence). V was shortened by 5 bases and J by 1 base, with 18 bases between the two germline ends. This CDR3 region has 16 residues. CDR3 loop: CAWRVGGARSNQPQHF. For the CDR3, the DNA is TGTGCCTGGCGCGTCGGAGGGGCTAGGAGCAATCAGCCCCAGCATTTT.

This chain links TRBV11-2 with TRBJ2-3, with TRBD2 matching over 7 bases. Germline loops: CDR1 SGHAT, CDR2 FQNNGV. Trimming took 2 bases from V and 7 from J; bases not matched to a gene: 9. The CDR3 totals 15 residues. CDR3 loop: CASSLQAGNGNTQYF. The DNA of the CDR3 is TGTGCCAGCAGCTTACAAGCGGGGAATGGAAATACGCAGTATTTT.

V is TRBV19 and J is TRBJ2-3; D ambiguous. The CDR3 covers 12 residues. V gave up 0 bases and J gave up 5 bases, with 3 bases separating them. CDR1 is LNHDA, CDR2 SQIVND, per germline (reference sequence). CDR3 region: CASSIDQDTQYF. Here the CDR3 DNA reads TGTGCCAGTAGTATAGATCAAGATACGCAGTATTTT.

This clone was found a few times. The genes are TRBV14 and TRBJ1-2, with 7 bases matching TRBD1. The CDR3 totals 16 residues. Germline V gene sequence: CDR1 SGHDN, CDR2 FVKESK. V was pared by 0 bases and J by 7 bases, with 11 bases of the junction left unmatched. The CDR3 sequence is CASSQDAPTGLAGYTF. The DNA of the CDR3 is TGTGCCAGCAGCCAAGATGCCCCGACAGGGCTGGCTGGCTACACCTTC.

This chain joins TRBV30 and TRBJ2-6; D not resolved. This CDR3 comprises 16 residues. The V end lost 8 bases, the J end lost 0 bases, and 17 bases lay between the germline ends. From germline, CDR1 is GTSNPN and CDR2 SVGIG (reference sequence). CDR3 coding DNA: TGTGCCCTTACCCAGACTCTAAGCTCTGGGGCCAACGTCCTGACTTTC. This translates into CALTQTLSSGANVLTF.

A few counts support this clone. The chain links TRBV19 to TRBJ2-2; D perhaps matches TRBD1 (6 bases). Germline assignment: CDR1 LNHDA and CDR2 SQIVND (reference sequence). This CDR3 is built from 14 residues. Trimming took off 5 bases at V and 6 bases at J, with 13 bases between the two ends. The CDR3 loop reads CASSHPYRAGELFF. CDR3 bases: TGTGCCAGTAGTCATCCGTACAGGGCCGGGGAGCTGTTTTTT. The full variable domain, its missing parts supplied by reference TRBV19 and TRBJ2-2, is DGGITQSPKYLFRKEGQNVTLSCEQNLNHDAMYWYRQDPGQGLRLIYYSQIVNDFQKGDIAEGYSVSREKKESFPLTVTSAQKNPTAFYLCASSHPYRAGELFFGEGSRLTVL.

This clone turned up a few times. The V call is TRBV15, the J call TRBJ2-5, with unresolved D. CDR1 is LNHNV and CDR2 is YYDKDF in the germline V gene (reference sequence). This CDR3 contains 13 residues. V gave up 3 bases and J gave up 7 bases, with 12 bases separating them. The CDR3 here is CATSRRFTATQYF. The CDR3 DNA follows: TGTGCCACCAGCAGGAGGTTTACCGCGACCCAGTACTTC.

This clone was counted a few times. The DNA of the CDR3 is TGTGCCAGCAGGGGGACAGGGGCTGGAAACACCATATATTTT. This sequence encodes CASRGTGAGNTIYF. The genes are TRBV6-5 and TRBJ1-3, with 10 bases identical to TRBD1. Germline V gives CDR1 MNHEY, CDR2 SVGAGI. V lost 6 bases to trimming and J lost 2 bases; unmatched junction nucleotides: 1. This CDR3 comprises 14 residues.

The chain links TRBV5-1 to TRBJ2-7; D perhaps matches TRBD2 (6 bases). In germline, CDR1 is SGHRS, CDR2 YFSETQ. Between the trimmed V and J ends, which lost 4 bases and 4 bases, there was a span of 18 bases. The CDR3 runs to 15 residues. CDR3 sequence: CASSQISGAGYEQYF. The CDR3 DNA sequence: TGCGCCAGCAGCCAAATTAGCGGAGCAGGGTACGAGCAGTACTTC.

This clone has a handful of counts. This chain links TRBV5-1 with TRBJ1-5, with unresolved D. Germline CDR1 is SGHRS and CDR2 is YFSETQ. With 1 base removed from V and 3 bases from J, the gap between germline ends came to 8 bases. This CDR3 has 14 residues. The CDR3 protein is CASSLFPDNQPQHF. CDR3 bases: TGCGCCAGCAGCTTGTTTCCAGACAATCAGCCCCAGCATTTT.

The chain has TRBV29-1 and TRBJ1-1; 7 bases line up with TRBD1. This CDR3 comprises 13 residues. Germline CDR1 reads SQVTM; CDR2 reads ANQGSEA. Unmatched junction bases numbered 5, after V lost 6 bases and J lost 1 base. In nucleotides, the CDR3 is TGCAGCGTACACCGACAGGGGAACACTGAAGCTTTCTTT. Its protein product is CSVHRQGNTEAFF.

Only a few counts were recorded for this clone. The chain is built from TRBV2 and TRBJ2-3; a possible D gene is TRBD2 (6 bases). The CDR3 has 16 amino acids. Germline values: CDR1 SNHLY, CDR2 FYNNEI. V gave up 4 bases and J gave up 2 bases, with 16 bases separating them. The chain's CDR3 is CASSAENGGSTDTQYF. CDR3 bases: TGTGCCAGCAGTGCAGAGAACGGAGGGTCCACAGATACGCAGTATTTT. The variable domain in full, completed from reference TRBV2 and TRBJ2-3, reads EPEVTQTPSHQVTQMGQEVILRCVPISNHLYFYWYRQILGQKVEFLVSFYNNEISEKSEIFDDQFSVERPDGSNFTLKIRSTKLEDSAMYFCASSAENGGSTDTQYFGPGTRLTVL.

J is TRBJ2-1 and V is TRBV19; 11 positions match TRBD2. The CDR3 runs to 16 residues. V lost 5 bases to trimming and J lost 3 bases; unmatched junction nucleotides: 6. Germline assignment: CDR1 LNHDA and CDR2 SQIVND (reference sequence). CDR3 DNA: TGTGCCAGTAGTCCCCGGGGACTAGCGGTCTACAATGAGCAGTTCTTC. Protein sequence: CASSPRGLAVYNEQFF.

The V gene is TRBV7-8, the J gene TRBJ2-7, with TRBD2 matching over 7 bases. The V gene end was trimmed by 4 bases and the J gene end by 5 bases; junction bases not matched to a gene: 11. The CDR3 consists of 15 residues. In germline, CDR1 is SGHVS, CDR2 FQNEAQ. CDR3 amino acids: CASSSTGTGGDEQYF. The CDR3 bases are TGTGCCAGCAGCTCGACTGGGACTGGGGGGGACGAGCAGTACTTC.

This CDR3 reads CAWSPGQGVLQETQYF. CDR3 nucleotide sequence: TGTGCCTGGTCTCCGGGACAGGGGGTTCTCCAAGAGACCCAGTACTTC. The gene calls are TRBV30 and TRBJ2-5; 11 bases align to TRBD1. After removal of 5 bases from V and 1 base from J, the junction contained 9 bases not matched to a gene. The germline CDR1 and CDR2 sequences are GTSNPN and SVGIG (reference sequence). The CDR3 has 16 amino acids. Full variable domain (outside the CDR3, taken from reference TRBV30 and TRBJ2-5): SQTIHQWPATLVQPVGSPLSLECTVEGTSNPNLYWYRQAAGRGLQLLFYSVGIGQISSEVPQNLSASRPQDRQFILSSKKLLLSDSGFYLCAWSPGQGVLQETQYFGPGTRLLVL.

The V call is TRBV27, the J call TRBJ1-2, with 9 bases lining up with TRBD1. The V gene end was trimmed by 6 bases and the J gene end by 1 base; junction bases not matched to a gene: 9. The CDR3 is 16 residues long. Germline CDR1 is MNHEY and CDR2 is SMNVEV (reference sequence). For the CDR3, the DNA is TGTGCCAGCAGGTCCCCGGACAGGGGTAATAACTATGGCTACACCTTC. This codes for CASRSPDRGNNYGYTF.

This clone occurred a few times. The gene calls are TRBV4-2 and TRBJ1-4, with 8 bases identical to TRBD1. Unmatched junction bases numbered 13, after V lost 0 bases and J lost 7 bases. CDR1 is LGHNA and CDR2 is YNFKEQ in the germline V gene. The CDR3 is made up of 18 amino acids. This CDR3 reads CASSQDPFYGTGGEKLFF. The CDR3 DNA reads TGTGCCAGCAGCCAAGACCCCTTTTACGGGACAGGTGGTGAAAAACTGTTTTTT.

This clone came up a few times. This chain uses TRBV6-1 with TRBJ2-3; 9 nucleotides match TRBD2. The V and J ends lost 4 bases and 6 bases, in that order; junction bases with no gene match: 8. The V gene's germline CDR1 is MNHNS and CDR2 SASEGT. This CDR3 is built from 15 residues. The chain's CDR3 is CASSVVSGGMDTQYF. CDR3 sequence (DNA): TGTGCCAGCAGTGTAGTCAGCGGGGGGATGGATACGCAGTATTTT.

The chain carries TRBV5-1 and TRBJ2-3; D might be TRBD2 (6 bases). V gave up 0 bases and J gave up 2 bases, with 13 bases separating them. This CDR3 is built from 16 residues. Germline CDR1 is SGHRS and CDR2 is YFSETQ. DNA of the CDR3: TGCGCCAGCAGCTTGGAAGGCGGGGACCCCACAGATACGCAGTATTTT. Translated, it gives CASSLEGGDPTDTQYF. The full variable domain, rest sourced from reference TRBV5-1 and TRBJ2-3, is KAGVTQTPRYLIKTRGQQVTLSCSPISGHRSVSWYQQTPGQGLQFLFEYFSETQRNKGNFPGRFSGRQFSNSRSEMNVSTLELGDSALYLCASSLEGGDPTDTQYFGPGTRLTVL.

This clone has a handful of counts. The chain couples TRBV12-5 to TRBJ2-3; tentative D call: TRBD1 (5 bases). V dropped 3 bases and J dropped 4 bases, with 14 bases sitting between them. Germline CDR1 is LGHNT and CDR2 is FRNRAP. The CDR3 has 15 amino acids. Written as DNA, the CDR3 is TGTGCTAGTGGTTTACGCAGGGCCCTGGCAGATACGCAGTATTTT. This codes for CASGLRRALADTQYF.